The 11 T cell receptor beta chains below come from one sample, sequenced in a study of monozygotic twins with inflammatory bowel disease. No DNA is given; TCRdb re-called the 5' RACE reads and lists each CDR3 protein once. Its table lists approximately 85,000 distinct CDR3 sequences. The sequencing input was blood. The source is a human donor with ulcerative colitis or Crohn's disease, or a healthy co-twin of an affected twin (not recorded which).

Considering frequency, this clonotype is medium-sized. The CDR3 region is CASRDRDRVNTEAFF. The chain has TRBV6-1 and TRBJ1-1; as DNA is missing, the TRBD1 call by TCRdb cannot be tested. The CDR3 has 15 residues. Looked up from germline, CDR1 is MNHNS and CDR2 is SASEGT.

The genes are TRBV28 and TRBJ1-5; checking the TCRdb D call of TRBD1 is not possible without DNA. In germline, CDR1 is MDHEN, CDR2 SYDVKM. This CDR3 is built from 14 residues. The CDR3 sequence is CASSSRQGGQPQHF.

This chain links TRBV3-1 with TRBJ2-3; as DNA is missing, the TRBD2 call by TCRdb cannot be tested. This CDR3 spans 16 amino acids. Germline V gene sequence: CDR1 LGHDT, CDR2 YNNKEL (reference sequence). CDR3 sequence reads: CASSQTAGPLTDTQYF.

The genes are TRBV5-5 and TRBJ2-3; no DNA is available, so the TRBD1 call from TCRdb remains unchecked. The V gene's germline CDR1 is SGHKS and CDR2 YYEKEE (reference sequence). The CDR3 has 13 amino acids. CDR3 amino acids: CASSGTGGDTQYF. Based on the CDR3 plus reference TRBV5-5 and TRBJ2-3, the full variable domain is DAGVTQSPTHLIKTRGQQVTLRCSPISGHKSVSWYQQVLGQGPQFIFQYYEKEERGRGNFPDRFSARQFPNYSSELNVNALLLGDSALYLCASSGTGGDTQYFGPGTRLTVL.

The rearrangement uses TRBV15 and TRBJ2-4; TCRdb gives TRBD2 as the D gene, but with no DNA this cannot be confirmed. Germline V gives CDR1 LNHNV, CDR2 YYDKDF (reference sequence). The CDR3 has 14 amino acids. CDR3 loop: CATSIAGGSNIQYF. The whole variable domain, remainder taken from reference TRBV15 and TRBJ2-4, is DAMVIQNPRYQVTQFGKPVTLSCSQTLNHNVMYWYQQKSSQAPKLLFHYYDKDFNNEADTPDNFQSRRPNTSFCFLDIRSPGLGDTAMYLCATSIAGGSNIQYFGAGTRLSVL.

The chain uses TRBV5-6 and TRBJ2-3; checking the TCRdb D call of TRBD1 is not possible without DNA. In germline, CDR1 is SGHDT, CDR2 YYEEEE. This CDR3 contains 16 residues. The CDR3 protein is CASSHGFTGGTDTQYF.

The chain employs TRBV13 and TRBJ2-1; TCRdb selects TRBD1, and the lack of DNA leaves this call unchecked. Germline V lookup: CDR1 PRHDT, CDR2 FYEKMQ (reference sequence). The CDR3 runs to 13 residues. The CDR3 spells CASSGQDYNEQFF.

The chain recombines TRBV12-3 or TRBV12-4 with TRBJ2-4; lacking DNA, the TRBD2 call made by TCRdb goes unchecked. The CDR3 spans 12 residues. The CDR3 here is CASRAEADIQYF.

The rearrangement joins TRBV5-4 to TRBJ2-7; the TCRdb call, TRBD1, lacks DNA for checking. Germline V CDR1 and CDR2: SGHNT, YYREEE (reference sequence). This CDR3 is built from 15 residues. The chain's CDR3 is CASSPQGARKDEQYF.

The gene calls are TRBV10-1 and TRBJ2-5; the D call from TCRdb, TRBD2, cannot be confirmed without DNA. Germline V gives CDR1 WNHNN, CDR2 SYGVQD (reference sequence). The CDR3 runs to 14 residues. The CDR3 sequence is CASSPGLEIKTQYF.

The chain combines TRBV4-1 with TRBJ2-5; TCRdb's D call of TRBD1 is untestable without DNA. The CDR3 is made up of 16 amino acids. Germline V gene lookup returns CDR1 MGHRA and CDR2 YSYEKL. This chain's CDR3 is CASSQARGGPPMTQYF.